The next 24 T cell receptor beta chains were all read from a single sample in a study of patients and donors after allogeneic stem cell transplantation. TCRdb itself ran the RT-PCR reads through MiXCR, one entry per CDR3 protein. The top ten hold about 50% of the sample, which has approximately 150,000 distinct CDR3 sequences, 30% to 45% seen once. The sample comprised blood, either unsorted or a sorted T cell fraction (not recorded which). These receptors all come from a human donor who was either an allogeneic HSCT recipient or a stem cell or donor lymphocyte infusion donor (not recorded which). It is not recorded whose cells these are; they may come from a transplant donor.

The V call is TRBV6-5, the J call TRBJ2-1; no reliable D call. The germline V gene encodes CDR1 MNHEY and CDR2 SVGAGI. Trimming took off 0 bases at V and 4 bases at J, with 7 bases between the two ends. The CDR3 is made up of 14 amino acids. CDR3: CASSYSPGYNEQFF. The CDR3 DNA follows: TGTGCCAGCAGTTACTCTCCCGGGTACAATGAGCAGTTCTTC.

The chain combines TRBV18 with TRBJ1-3; a possible D gene is TRBD1 (5 bases). The V gene lost 3 bases and the J gene lost 2 bases, with 8 bases spanning the gap. This CDR3 has 14 amino acids. From germline, CDR1 is KGHSH and CDR2 LQKENI. CDR3 sequence: CASSPSGPGNTIYF. The DNA of the CDR3 is TGTGCCAGCTCACCGTCAGGGCCTGGAAACACCATATATTTT.

This clonotype was detected only a few times. The chain carries TRBV5-1 and TRBJ2-7; D uncertain. CDR3 size: 14 residues. Germline CDR1 is SGHRS and CDR2 is YFSETQ. Trimming pared 0 bases from V and 0 bases from J, leaving 7 bases between. CDR3 nucleotide sequence: TGCGCCAGCAGCTTGGACGGCAACTCCTACGAGCAGTACGTC. Translation gives CASSLDGNSYEQYV.

This chain links TRBV5-6 with TRBJ1-4, with 9 bases matching TRBD1. Unmatched junction bases numbered 9, after V lost 2 bases and J lost 13 bases. The germline CDR1 and CDR2 sequences are SGHDT and YYEEEE. The CDR3 totals 14 residues. In DNA form, the CDR3 reads TGTGCCAGCAGCTTTCCCGGGACAGGGAGTCGACTGTTTTTT. Translating it yields CASSFPGTGSRLFF.

The CDR3 region is CASSPPVTGSGYGYTF. The CDR3 region has the DNA TGTGCCAGCAGCCCGCCCGTCACAGGGTCCGGCTATGGCTACACCTTC. The chain links TRBV7-2 to TRBJ1-2; a weak D match, TRBD1 (6 bases). The CDR3 length is 16 residues. V gave up 5 bases and J gave up 4 bases, with 20 bases separating them. Per the germline V gene, CDR1 is SGHTA and CDR2 is FQGNSA.

The CDR3: CASSLVSQPQHF. CDR3 bases: TGTGCCAGCAGTTTAGTAAGCCAGCCCCAGCATTTT. V is TRBV28 and J is TRBJ1-5; D is undetermined. CDR1 is MDHEN and CDR2 is SYDVKM in the germline V gene. Trimming shortened V by 2 bases and J by 7 bases, and 6 bases separated the two germline ends. CDR3 length: 12 residues.

This clonotype has only a few counts. J is TRBJ2-1 and V is TRBV29-1; 7 nucleotides agree with TRBD2. This CDR3 is 13 amino acids long. Germline V gives CDR1 SQVTM, CDR2 ANQGSEA. After removal of 7 bases from V and 7 bases from J, the junction contained 10 bases not matched to a gene. CDR3 coding DNA: TGCAGCGGCAGCCGCGGGGGTAGGAATGAGCAGTTCTTC. It codes for CSGSRGGRNEQFF.

The CDR3 loop reads CSVAGTPKKGTEAFF. CDR3 DNA: TGCAGCGTTGCGGGGACCCCAAAGAAGGGCACTGAAGCTTTCTTT. The rearrangement uses TRBV29-1 and TRBJ1-1, with a weak D call TRBD1 (5 bases). Germline V gene data show CDR1 as SQVTM and CDR2 as ANQGSEA. The length of the CDR3 is 15 residues. V was cut by 4 bases and J by 4 bases, with 19 bases left in between. Using reference TRBV29-1 and TRBJ1-1 for the parts outside the CDR3, the full variable domain is SAVISQKPSRDICQRGTSLTIQCQVDSQVTMMFWYRQQPGQSLTLIATANQGSEATYESGFVIDKFPISRPNLTFSTLTVSNMSPEDSSIYLCSVAGTPKKGTEAFFGQGTRLTVV.

The table lists this clonotype with a few counts. This sequence joins TRBV28 and TRBJ1-2; D is unclear. The CDR3 has 14 residues. The germline V gene encodes CDR1 MDHEN and CDR2 SYDVKM. V was cut by 2 bases and J by 2 bases, with 9 bases left in between. The CDR3 spells CASSLGLANYGYTF. Here the CDR3 DNA reads TGTGCCAGCAGTTTAGGTCTTGCGAACTATGGCTACACCTTC.

This clonotype occurred a few times. This chain links TRBV5-1 with TRBJ1-1; D is possibly TRBD1 (5 bases). Germline V lookup: CDR1 SGHRS, CDR2 YFSETQ. The V end was cut by 1 base, the J end by 1 base, with 11 bases between. The CDR3 runs to 15 residues. The chain's CDR3 is CASSLFRGSNTEAFF. The DNA for the CDR3 is TGCGCCAGCAGCTTGTTTCGGGGGTCGAACACTGAAGCTTTCTTT.

This clonotype occurred a few times. This chain connects TRBV28 to TRBJ2-4; 7 bases fit TRBD1. This CDR3 comprises 16 residues. After removal of 4 bases from V and 0 bases from J, the junction contained 6 bases not matched to a gene. Germline V gene data show CDR1 as MDHEN and CDR2 as SYDVKM. CDR3 sequence (DNA): TGTGCCAGCAGTTGGACAGGCCCCCTAGCCAAAAACATTCAGTACTTC. It is translated as CASSWTGPLAKNIQYF.

J is TRBJ2-3 and V is TRBV9; D remains ambiguous. Germline V gene lookup returns CDR1 SGDLS and CDR2 YYNGEE. The CDR3 runs to 15 residues. Trimming left V 0 bases short and J 2 bases short, with 10 bases between. CDR3 sequence (DNA): TGTGCCAGCAGCGTAGGGGAAACCCTCACAGATACGCAGTATTTT. This gives the protein CASSVGETLTDTQYF.

The chain combines TRBV27 with TRBJ1-5; no clear D gene. The V gene lost 5 bases and the J gene lost 0 bases, with 11 bases spanning the gap. This CDR3 region has 15 residues. The germline V gene encodes CDR1 MNHEY and CDR2 SMNVEV (reference sequence). The CDR3 spells CASSLGRYSNQPQHF. The CDR3 nucleotides are TGTGCCAGCAGTCTAGGCCGCTATAGCAATCAGCCCCAGCATTTT.

This sequence joins TRBV28 and TRBJ1-2; weak D call: TRBD1 (5 bases). CDR1 and CDR2 (germline): MDHEN, SYDVKM. Trimming took off 2 bases at V and 6 bases at J, with 13 bases between the two ends. CDR3 length: 14 amino acids. The CDR3 nucleotides are TGTGCCAGCAGTTTACCCGGGGCAGTTGATGGCTACACCTTC. Its protein product is CASSLPGAVDGYTF.

This clonotype was seen more than once but under ten times. The rearrangement uses TRBV4-2 and TRBJ2-1, with 8 bases that match TRBD1. The length of the CDR3 is 16 residues. The germline gives CDR1 LGHNA, CDR2 YNFKEQ. With 0 bases clipped from V and 8 bases from J, the junction kept 9 bases outside the gene matches. The CDR3 DNA reads as TGTGCCAGCAGCCAAGAGAACGGACAGGGAAGGGATGAGCAGTTCTTC. This sequence encodes CASSQENGQGRDEQFF.

This clonotype was observed a handful of times. The rearrangement uses TRBV20-1 and TRBJ2-1, with 9 nucleotides matching TRBD1. V gave up 3 bases and J gave up 2 bases; unmatched junction bases: 8. In germline, CDR1 is DFQATT, CDR2 SNEGSKA (reference sequence). The CDR3 runs to 16 residues. Written as DNA, the CDR3 is TGCAGTGCTAGGACAGGGGGACTTCGGCCCTACAATGAGCAGTTCTTC. Residues: CSARTGGLRPYNEQFF.

The sample holds a few counts of this clonotype. The chain uses TRBV28 and TRBJ1-5; unclear D gene. Germline V gene lookup returns CDR1 MDHEN and CDR2 SYDVKM. CDR3 length equals 13 residues. The germline V and J ends were trimmed by 5 bases and 3 bases, with 8 bases remaining between them. The CDR3 coding sequence is TGTGCCAGCAGTCGTGGAAACAATCAGCCCCAGCATTTT. Translation gives CASSRGNNQPQHF. Variable domain in full (rest from reference TRBV28 and TRBJ1-5): DVKVTQSSRYLVKRTGEKVFLECVQDMDHENMFWYRQDPGLGLRLIYFSYDVKMKEKGDIPEGYSVSREKKERFSLILESASTNQTSMYLCASSRGNNQPQHFGDGTRLSIL.

This clonotype was seen a single time. This chain connects TRBV7-2 to TRBJ1-3; the D is unclear. The CDR3 has 15 residues. V lost 4 bases, J lost 5 bases, and 15 bases lay in between. Germline V gives CDR1 SGHTA, CDR2 FQGNSA. This CDR3 reads CASSSPAGSRNTIYF. The CDR3 DNA reads TGTGCCAGCAGCTCGCCAGCTGGATCCAGAAACACCATATATTTT.

There are a few counts of this clonotype. The chain combines TRBV3-1 with TRBJ2-5; the match to TRBD2 covers 10 bases. The V and J ends lost 5 bases and 5 bases, in that order; junction bases with no gene match: 8. The germline CDR1 and CDR2 sequences are LGHDT and YNNKEL (reference sequence). The CDR3 totals 15 residues. The CDR3 is CASSALAGGLETQYF. The CDR3 DNA follows: TGTGCCAGCAGCGCTTTAGCGGGGGGATTGGAGACCCAGTACTTC.

The sample holds a few counts of this clonotype. V and J are TRBV20-1 and TRBJ2-1; D is perhaps TRBD2 (6 bases). CDR1 is DFQATT, CDR2 SNEGSKA, per germline (reference sequence). V was clipped by 6 bases and J by 9 bases, with 18 bases between them. The CDR3 loop spans 13 amino acids. This chain's CDR3 is CSAPNSPGVEQFF. The CDR3 DNA follows: TGCAGTGCCCCTAATTCACCGGGGGTTGAGCAGTTCTTC.

This clonotype was counted only a few times. The V call is TRBV28, the J call TRBJ1-2, with D maybe TRBD1 (5 bases). CDR3 length: 13 amino acids. Trimming took off 0 bases at V and 8 bases at J, with 10 bases between the two ends. CDR1 is MDHEN and CDR2 is SYDVKM in the germline V gene. This chain's CDR3 is CASSLWGEGGYTF. DNA of the CDR3: TGTGCCAGCAGTTTATGGGGGGAGGGCGGCTACACCTTC.

J is TRBJ1-3 and V is TRBV7-9; unclear D gene. Per the germline V gene, CDR1 is SEHNR and CDR2 is FQNEAQ (reference sequence). This CDR3 has 16 amino acids. The V gene lost 0 bases and the J gene lost 2 bases, with 11 bases spanning the gap. This CDR3 reads CASSLASPAPGNTIYF. CDR3 in DNA: TGTGCCAGCAGCTTAGCGTCCCCGGCCCCTGGAAACACCATATATTTT.

This clonotype was recorded a few times. The V gene is TRBV27, the J gene TRBJ1-1; possible D gene TRBD1, 6 bases. The germline V gene has CDR1 MNHEY and CDR2 SMNVEV (reference sequence). The CDR3 spans 16 residues. V lost 1 base, J lost 5 bases, and 17 bases lay in between. The CDR3 reads CASSLWAGAGLTEAFF. DNA for the CDR3: TGTGCCAGCAGTTTATGGGCAGGGGCCGGGTTGACTGAAGCTTTCTTT.

This clonotype has just a few counts. This chain connects TRBV27 to TRBJ1-1, with no clear D. The CDR3 consists of 15 residues. Germline V gene sequence: CDR1 MNHEY, CDR2 SMNVEV (reference sequence). Trimming shortened V by 2 bases and J by 1 base, and 11 bases separated the two germline ends. The CDR3 sequence: CASSLPGLPNTEAFF. In DNA form, the CDR3 reads TGTGCCAGCAGTTTACCTGGACTGCCGAACACTGAAGCTTTCTTT.